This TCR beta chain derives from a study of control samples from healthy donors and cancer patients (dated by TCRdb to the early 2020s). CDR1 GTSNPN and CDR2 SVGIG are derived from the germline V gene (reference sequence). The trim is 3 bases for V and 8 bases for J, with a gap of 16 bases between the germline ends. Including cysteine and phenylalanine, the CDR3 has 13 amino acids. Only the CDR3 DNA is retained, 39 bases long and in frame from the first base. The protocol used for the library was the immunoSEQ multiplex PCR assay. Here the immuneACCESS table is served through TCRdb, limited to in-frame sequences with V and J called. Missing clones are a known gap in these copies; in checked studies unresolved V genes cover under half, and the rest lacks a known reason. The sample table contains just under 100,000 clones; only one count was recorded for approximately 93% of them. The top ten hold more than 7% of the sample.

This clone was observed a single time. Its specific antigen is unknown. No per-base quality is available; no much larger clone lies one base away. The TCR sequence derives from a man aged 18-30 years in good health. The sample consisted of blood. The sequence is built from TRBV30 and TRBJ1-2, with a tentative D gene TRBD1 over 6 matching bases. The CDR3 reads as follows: CAWRITGRRGYTF. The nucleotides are TGTGCCTGGAGGATAACAGGGAGGAGAGGCTACACCTTC.